A single sample is the source of the 22 T cell receptor beta chains below, sequenced in a study of PD-1 blockade in classical Hodgkin lymphoma. Specified time point: cycle 4 day 1 (C4D1), after five to seven weeks of nivolumab. Every one of the patients relapsed after autologous stem cell transplantation (brentuximab vedotin exposure was variable). Sequencing used immunoSEQ multiplex PCR; TCRdb keeps in-frame clones, though not all of them. The repertoire holds more than 85,000 clones, approximately 89% seen once, with 19% in the top ten. Sample: peripheral blood mononuclear cells (PBMCs), taken before the fourth cycle of nivolumab. The receptor source for this set is a human donor with classical Hodgkin lymphoma.

This clone appeared a few times. The genes are TRBV2 and TRBJ1-5; D uncertain. Trimming pared 7 bases from V and 0 bases from J, leaving 10 bases between. Germline V CDR1 and CDR2: SNHLY, FYNNEI. This CDR3 has 14 residues. CDR3 sequence reads: CASKLSSSNQPQHF. CDR3 DNA: TGTGCCAGCAAACTCTCCAGTAGCAATCAGCCCCAGCATTTT.

The rearrangement uses TRBV5-4 and TRBJ2-5, with TRBD2 matching over 11 bases. The V gene's germline CDR1 is SGHNT and CDR2 YYREEE (reference sequence). The CDR3 runs to 16 residues. V dropped 0 bases and J dropped 1; count of bases not matched to a gene: 2. The CDR3 bases are TGTGCCAGCAGCTTGGGACTAGCGGGACCCCAAGAGACCCAGTACTTC. It is translated as CASSLGLAGPQETQYF.

The chain is built from TRBV5-4 and TRBJ2-1, with 11 bases lining up with TRBD2. CDR3 length equals 18 residues. J lost 0 bases, V lost 0 bases, and 5 bases had no gene match. CDR1 is SGHNT and CDR2 is YYREEE in the germline V gene (reference sequence). The CDR3 coding sequence is TGTGCCAGCAGCTTGGCATATAGCGGGAGGGCCTCCTACAATGAGCAGTTCTTC. Translation gives CASSLAYSGRASYNEQFF.

This chain connects TRBV18 to TRBJ2-2; 9 bases are shared with TRBD2. The CDR3 is 16 residues long. With V trimmed by 3 bases and J by 5 bases, 7 bases remained unmatched. Germline V gene lookup returns CDR1 KGHSH and CDR2 LQKENI. The CDR3 sequence is CASSPLAGVGTGELFF. CDR3 DNA: TGTGCCAGCTCACCCTTAGCGGGAGTTGGGACCGGGGAGCTGTTTTTT.

The chain couples TRBV5-5 to TRBJ2-5; the D gene is possibly TRBD2 (6 bases). The V gene lost 0 bases and the J gene lost 5 bases, with 14 bases spanning the gap. CDR3 length: 15 residues. Germline CDR1 is SGHKS and CDR2 is YYEKEE (reference sequence). This chain's CDR3 is CASSLGTIATETQYF. The CDR3 DNA sequence: TGTGCCAGCAGCTTGGGGACTATAGCGACGGAGACCCAGTACTTC.

The chain recombines TRBV29-1 with TRBJ1-1, with 9 positions matching TRBD1. Germline values: CDR1 SQVTM, CDR2 ANQGSEA. CDR3 length: 12 amino acids. The CDR3, as DNA: TGCAGTTACAGGGGGCCCGGCACTGAAGCTTTCTTT. Its translation: CSYRGPGTEAFF.

This chain connects TRBV15 to TRBJ2-3; unclear D gene. Germline V gene sequence: CDR1 LNHNV, CDR2 YYDKDF (reference sequence). The CDR3 extends over 13 amino acids. The ends were cut back, 4 bases at V and 6 bases at J, with 11 bases in the middle. CDR3 residues: CATSTSPWDTQYF. The CDR3 DNA reads as TGTGCCACCAGCACCAGCCCATGGGATACGCAGTATTTT.

The rearrangement uses TRBV2 and TRBJ2-7, with unresolved D. Germline V gene lookup returns CDR1 SNHLY and CDR2 FYNNEI. This CDR3 spans 15 amino acids. Trimming cost V 5 bases and J 3 bases, with 17 bases left between them. The CDR3 loop is CASSFFLDGIYEQYF. The CDR3 DNA reads as TGTGCCAGCAGTTTTTTTTTGGACGGAATCTACGAGCAGTACTTC.

The CDR3 nucleotides are TGTGCCAGCAGTTTGGAGGGGAGCTACAATGAGCAGTTCTTC. It is translated as CASSLEGSYNEQFF. The chain employs TRBV6-6 and TRBJ2-1; possible D gene TRBD2, 6 bases. This CDR3 contains 14 residues. Germline V CDR1 and CDR2: MNHNY, SVGAGI (reference sequence). V was trimmed by 4 bases and J by 3 bases, leaving 10 bases between them.

The chain joins TRBV2 to TRBJ2-3, with D possibly TRBD1 on 5 matching bases. V was trimmed by 8 bases and J by 6 bases, leaving 12 bases between them. The CDR3 is made up of 12 amino acids. Germline V gene lookup returns CDR1 SNHLY and CDR2 FYNNEI. CDR3 loop: CASGLGADTQYF. The CDR3 nucleotides are TGTGCCAGCGGGTTAGGGGCGGATACGCAGTATTTT.

The chain combines TRBV7-9 with TRBJ2-7; TRBD2 matches 13 bases. The CDR3 is made up of 19 amino acids. Germline V gives CDR1 SEHNR, CDR2 FQNEAQ (reference sequence). The trim removed 8 bases at V and 3 bases at J, leaving 19 bases unmatched. Written as DNA, the CDR3 is TGTGCCAGCGGACAATTCGGGACTAGCGGGACGTCAATGAACTACGAGCAGTACTTC. As protein: CASGQFGTSGTSMNYEQYF.

The chain links TRBV5-6 to TRBJ1-4; 10 bases are shared with TRBD1. This CDR3 is 15 amino acids long. CDR1 and CDR2 from the germline V gene are SGHDT and YYEEEE. J lost 7 bases, V lost 3 bases, and 6 bases had no gene match. The CDR3: CASSYGTGVGEKLFF. CDR3 nucleotides: TGTGCCAGCAGCTACGGGACAGGGGTAGGTGAAAAACTGTTTTTT.

This clone was seen once. The V call is TRBV2, the J call TRBJ2-7; D not certain. The CDR3 length is 14 residues. V was clipped by 7 bases and J by 2 bases, with 15 bases between them. Germline CDR1 SNHLY, CDR2 FYNNEI. CDR3 DNA sequence: TGTGCCAGCACCCCCACCGCGATCCCCTACGAGCAGTACTTC. Protein product: CASTPTAIPYEQYF.

V is TRBV29-1 and J is TRBJ1-4; weak D call: TRBD1 (5 bases). CDR1 SQVTM and CDR2 ANQGSEA come from the germline V gene. V was cut by 4 bases and J by 3 bases, with 15 bases left in between. The CDR3 has 15 residues. The CDR3 spells CSVGVRGASNEKLFF. CDR3 DNA: TGCAGCGTTGGGGTTCGAGGGGCCTCTAATGAAAAACTGTTTTTT.

This clone was found a few times. The rearrangement links TRBV4-3 to TRBJ2-2; D gene uncertain. Germline V lookup: CDR1 LGHNA, CDR2 YSLEER. The CDR3 consists of 14 residues. V was shortened by 0 bases and J by 6 bases, with 8 bases between the two germline ends. This chain's CDR3 is CASSQEEGSGELFF. As DNA, the CDR3 is TGCGCCAGCAGCCAAGAGGAAGGTTCCGGGGAGCTGTTTTTT.

The V gene is TRBV25-1, the J gene TRBJ2-7, with TRBD1 as a possible D gene (5 bases). The CDR3 has 14 residues. Per germline, CDR1 MGHDK and CDR2 SYGVNS. V lost 4 bases and J 3 bases, leaving 13 bases between the germline ends. CDR3 in DNA: TGTGCCAGCAGTGTCCCAGGGCAGGACTACGAGCAGTACTTC. Encoded protein: CASSVPGQDYEQYF.

This sequence joins TRBV4-1 and TRBJ2-1; 10 bases map to TRBD2. Germline loops: CDR1 MGHRA, CDR2 YSYEKL. There are 16 residues in the CDR3. For the CDR3, the DNA is TGCGCTTCACGGGCGGTCGGACTAGCGGAAAACAATGAGCAGTTCTTC. Encoded protein: CASRAVGLAENNEQFF.

The chain carries TRBV2 and TRBJ1-1; 9 bases line up with TRBD1. The CDR3 length is 14 residues. The germline CDR1 and CDR2 sequences are SNHLY and FYNNEI. Unmatched junction bases numbered 6, after V lost 6 bases and J lost 4 bases. The CDR3 here is CASRGDREGTEAFF. The CDR3 DNA follows: TGTGCCAGCAGGGGGGACAGGGAAGGCACTGAAGCTTTCTTT.

CDR3 nucleotides: TGTGCCAGCAGCCAAATGGCCCCCGAGCAGTACTTC. The encoded protein is CASSQMAPEQYF. The V gene is TRBV14, the J gene TRBJ2-7; D is unclear. Per the germline V gene, CDR1 is SGHDN and CDR2 is FVKESK. CDR3 size: 12 residues. The germline V and J ends were trimmed by 2 bases and 6 bases, with 8 bases remaining between them.

This clone appeared once. V gene TRBV19 combines with J gene TRBJ1-5; TRBD1 agrees at 7 bases. The CDR3 runs 14 residues. Germline CDR1 reads LNHDA; CDR2 reads SQIVND (reference sequence). The J segment lost 7 bases and the V segment lost 1 base, leaving 4 bases of the junction unmatched. CDR3 DNA sequence: TGTGCCAGTAGTATAGGACAGGGAAGACAGCCCCAGCATTTT. This sequence encodes CASSIGQGRQPQHF.

Comment on this clone: The junction does not match germline at one end; this may be a read error. The V gene is TRBV7-9, the J gene TRBJ2-7; the D gene is possibly TRBD1 (5 bases). This CDR3 contains 11 residues. CDR1 is SEHNR, CDR2 FQNEAQ, per germline (reference sequence). The CDR3 coding sequence is TGTGCCAGCAGCTTATTGCAGGGCGTGCACTTC. This translates into CASSLLQGVHF. Using reference TRBV7-9 and TRBJ2-7 for the parts outside the CDR3, the full variable domain is DTGVSQNPRHKITKRGQNVTFRCDPISEHNRLYWYRQTLGQGPEFLTYFQNEAQLEKSRLLSDRFSAERPKGSFSTLEIQRTEQGDSAMYLCASSLLQGVHFGPGTRLTVT.

The chain uses TRBV27 and TRBJ1-2; TRBD1 matches at 8 bases. The V segment lost 3 bases and the J segment 4 bases; nucleotides outside the gene matches: 7. The CDR3 covers 15 residues. Germline V gives CDR1 MNHEY, CDR2 SMNVEV (reference sequence). CDR3 sequence reads: CASSFARTGLYGYTF. The CDR3 DNA sequence: TGTGCCAGCAGTTTCGCCCGGACAGGGCTCTATGGCTACACCTTC.